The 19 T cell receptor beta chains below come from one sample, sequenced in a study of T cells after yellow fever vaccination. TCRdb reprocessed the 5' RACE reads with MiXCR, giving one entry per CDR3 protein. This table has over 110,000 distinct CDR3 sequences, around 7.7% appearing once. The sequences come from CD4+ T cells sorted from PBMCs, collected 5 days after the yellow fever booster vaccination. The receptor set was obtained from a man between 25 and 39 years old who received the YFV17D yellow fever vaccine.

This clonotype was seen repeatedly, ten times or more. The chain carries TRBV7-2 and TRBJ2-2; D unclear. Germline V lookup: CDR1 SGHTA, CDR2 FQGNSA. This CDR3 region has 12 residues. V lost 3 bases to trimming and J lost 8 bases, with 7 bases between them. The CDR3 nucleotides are TGTGCCAGCAGCTTGAATCTTGGGGAGCTGTTTTTT. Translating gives CASSLNLGELFF.

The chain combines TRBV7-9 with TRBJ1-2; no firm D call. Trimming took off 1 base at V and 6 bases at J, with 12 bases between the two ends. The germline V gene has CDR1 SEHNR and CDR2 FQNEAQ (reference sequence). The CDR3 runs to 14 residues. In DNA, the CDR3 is TGTGCCAGCAGCTTAGAGGCACGCCATCATGGCTACACCTTC. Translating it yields CASSLEARHHGYTF. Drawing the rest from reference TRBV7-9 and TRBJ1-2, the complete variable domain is DTGVSQNPRHKITKRGQNVTFRCDPISEHNRLYWYRQTLGQGPEFLTYFQNEAQLEKSRLLSDRFSAERPKGSFSTLEIQRTEQGDSAMYLCASSLEARHHGYTFGSGTRLTVV.

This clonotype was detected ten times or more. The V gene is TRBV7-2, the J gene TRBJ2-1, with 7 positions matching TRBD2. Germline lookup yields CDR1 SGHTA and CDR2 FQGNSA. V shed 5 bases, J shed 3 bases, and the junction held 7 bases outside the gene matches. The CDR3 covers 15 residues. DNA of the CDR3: TGTGCCAGCAGCGTCATGGGCGGGAGCTACAATGAGCAGTTCTTC. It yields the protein CASSVMGGSYNEQFF.

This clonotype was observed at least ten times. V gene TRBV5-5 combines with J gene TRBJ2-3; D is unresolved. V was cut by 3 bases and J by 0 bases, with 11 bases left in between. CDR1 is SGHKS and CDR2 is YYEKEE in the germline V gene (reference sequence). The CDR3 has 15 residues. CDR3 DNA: TGTGCCAGCAGCTCCGTAATATCTAGCACAGATACGCAGTATTTT. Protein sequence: CASSSVISSTDTQYF. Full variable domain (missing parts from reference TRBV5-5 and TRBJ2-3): DAGVTQSPTHLIKTRGQQVTLRCSPISGHKSVSWYQQVLGQGPQFIFQYYEKEERGRGNFPDRFSARQFPNYSSELNVNALLLGDSALYLCASSSVISSTDTQYFGPGTRLTVL.

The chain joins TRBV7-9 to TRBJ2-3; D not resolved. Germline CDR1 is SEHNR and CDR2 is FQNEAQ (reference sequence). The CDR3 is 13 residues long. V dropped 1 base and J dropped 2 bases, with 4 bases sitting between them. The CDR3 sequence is CASSLEHTDTQYF. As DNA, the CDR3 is TGTGCCAGCAGCTTAGAGCACACAGATACGCAGTATTTT.

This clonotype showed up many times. This chain's CDR3 is CASSLGTRAGLAGSYEQYF. As DNA, the CDR3 is TGTGCCAGCAGTCTCGGGACTCGCGCGGGATTAGCGGGCTCCTACGAGCAGTACTTC. V and J are TRBV11-2 and TRBJ2-7; TRBD2 matches 7 bases. Germline lookup yields CDR1 SGHAT and CDR2 FQNNGV. The CDR3 extends over 19 amino acids. The ends lost 6 bases at V and 0 bases at J; junction bases unmatched: 20.

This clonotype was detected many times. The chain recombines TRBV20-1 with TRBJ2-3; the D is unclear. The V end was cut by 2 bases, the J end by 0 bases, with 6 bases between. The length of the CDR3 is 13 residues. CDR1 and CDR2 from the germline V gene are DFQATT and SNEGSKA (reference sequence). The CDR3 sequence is CSARLTSTDTQYF. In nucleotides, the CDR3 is TGCAGTGCTAGACTGACGAGCACAGATACGCAGTATTTT.

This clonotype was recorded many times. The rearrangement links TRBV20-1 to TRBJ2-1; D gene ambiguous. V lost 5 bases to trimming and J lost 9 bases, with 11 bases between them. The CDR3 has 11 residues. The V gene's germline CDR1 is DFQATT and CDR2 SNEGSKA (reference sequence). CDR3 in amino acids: CSAPVLREQFF. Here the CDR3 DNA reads TGCAGTGCTCCCGTGCTCCGTGAGCAGTTCTTC.

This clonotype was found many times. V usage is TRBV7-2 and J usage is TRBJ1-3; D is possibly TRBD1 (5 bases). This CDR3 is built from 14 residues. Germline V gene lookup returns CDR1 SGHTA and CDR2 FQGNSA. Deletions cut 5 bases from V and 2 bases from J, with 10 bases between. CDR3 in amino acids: CASSLGTAGNTIYF. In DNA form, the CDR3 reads TGTGCCAGCAGCCTCGGGACGGCTGGAAACACCATATATTTT.

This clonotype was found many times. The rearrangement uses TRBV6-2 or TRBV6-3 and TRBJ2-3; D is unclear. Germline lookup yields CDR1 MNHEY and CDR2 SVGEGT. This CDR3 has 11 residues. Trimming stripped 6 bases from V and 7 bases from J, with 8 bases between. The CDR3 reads CASRERNTQYF. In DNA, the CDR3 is TGTGCCAGCAGGGAACGGAATACGCAGTATTTT.

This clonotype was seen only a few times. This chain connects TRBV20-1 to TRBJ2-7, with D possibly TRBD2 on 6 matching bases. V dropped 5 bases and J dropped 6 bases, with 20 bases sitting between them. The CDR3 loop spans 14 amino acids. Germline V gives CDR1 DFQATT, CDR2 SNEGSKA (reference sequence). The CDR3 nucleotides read TGCAGTGCTGGCTTCCGGGAGATGGGGGTCGAGCAGTACTTC. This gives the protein CSAGFREMGVEQYF.

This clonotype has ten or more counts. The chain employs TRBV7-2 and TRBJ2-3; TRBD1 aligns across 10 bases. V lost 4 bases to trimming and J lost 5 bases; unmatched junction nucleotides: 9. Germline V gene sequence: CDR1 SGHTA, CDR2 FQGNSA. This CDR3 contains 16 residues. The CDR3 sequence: CASSSGETGGRDTQYF. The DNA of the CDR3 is TGTGCCAGCAGCTCTGGGGAGACAGGGGGCAGAGATACGCAGTATTTT.

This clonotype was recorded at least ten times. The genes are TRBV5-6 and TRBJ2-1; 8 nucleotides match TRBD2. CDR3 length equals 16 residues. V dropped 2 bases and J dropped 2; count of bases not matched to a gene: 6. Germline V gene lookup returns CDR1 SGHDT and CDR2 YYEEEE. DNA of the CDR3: TGTGCCAGCAGCTTAAGAGCGGGGGCTACCTACAATGAGCAGTTCTTC. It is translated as CASSLRAGATYNEQFF.

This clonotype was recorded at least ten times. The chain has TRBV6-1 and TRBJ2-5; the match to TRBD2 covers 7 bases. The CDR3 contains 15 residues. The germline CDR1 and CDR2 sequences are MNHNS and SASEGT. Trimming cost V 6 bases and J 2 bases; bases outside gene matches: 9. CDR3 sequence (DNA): TGTGCCAGCAGCCTCGGACTAGTCAATCAAGAGACCCAGTACTTC. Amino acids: CASSLGLVNQETQYF.

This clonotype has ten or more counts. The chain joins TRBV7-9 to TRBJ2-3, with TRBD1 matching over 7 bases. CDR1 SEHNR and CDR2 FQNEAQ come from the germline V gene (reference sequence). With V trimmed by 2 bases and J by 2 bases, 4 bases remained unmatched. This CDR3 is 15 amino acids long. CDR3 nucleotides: TGTGCCAGCAGCTTACGTCAGGGGGACACAGATACGCAGTATTTT. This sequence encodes CASSLRQGDTDTQYF.

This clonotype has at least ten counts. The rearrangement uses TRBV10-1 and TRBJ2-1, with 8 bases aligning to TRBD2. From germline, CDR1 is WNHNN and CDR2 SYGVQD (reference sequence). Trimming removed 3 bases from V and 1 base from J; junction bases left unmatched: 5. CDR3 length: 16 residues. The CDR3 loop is CASSDGAGGSYNEQFF. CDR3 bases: TGCGCCAGCAGTGATGGCGCGGGAGGTTCCTACAATGAGCAGTTCTTC.

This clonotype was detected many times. As DNA, the CDR3 is TGTGCCAGCTCACCGATGGCGGCTAGCACAGATACGCAGTATTTT. Its protein is CASSPMAASTDTQYF. This chain joins TRBV18 and TRBJ2-3; D not certain. This CDR3 spans 15 amino acids. CDR1 and CDR2 (germline): KGHSH, LQKENI. V lost 3 bases and J lost 0, with 10 bases in between.

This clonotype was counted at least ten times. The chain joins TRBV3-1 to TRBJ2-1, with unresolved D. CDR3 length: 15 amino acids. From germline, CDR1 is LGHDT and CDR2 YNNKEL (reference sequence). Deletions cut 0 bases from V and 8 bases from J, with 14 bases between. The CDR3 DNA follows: TGTGCCAGCAGCCAAGATCCAGGCCGTCTGGATGAGCAGTTCTTC. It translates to CASSQDPGRLDEQFF.

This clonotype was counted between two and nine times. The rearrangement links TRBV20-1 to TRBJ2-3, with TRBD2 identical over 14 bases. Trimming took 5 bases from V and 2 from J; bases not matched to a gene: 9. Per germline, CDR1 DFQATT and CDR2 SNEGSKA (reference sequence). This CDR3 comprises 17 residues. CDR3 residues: CSASGLAGGMNTDTQYF. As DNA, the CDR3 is TGCAGTGCTTCCGGACTAGCGGGAGGTATGAACACAGATACGCAGTATTTT.